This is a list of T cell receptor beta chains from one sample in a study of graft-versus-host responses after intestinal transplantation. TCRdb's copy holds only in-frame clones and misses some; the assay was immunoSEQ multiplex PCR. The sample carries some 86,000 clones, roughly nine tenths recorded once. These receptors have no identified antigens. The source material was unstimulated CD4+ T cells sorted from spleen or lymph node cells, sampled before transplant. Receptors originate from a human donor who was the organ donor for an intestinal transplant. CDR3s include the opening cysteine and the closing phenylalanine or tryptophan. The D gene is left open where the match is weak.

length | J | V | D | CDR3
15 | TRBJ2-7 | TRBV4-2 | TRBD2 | CASSQVSGDRLGQYF
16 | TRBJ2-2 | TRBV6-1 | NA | CASSGLFSGNTGELFF
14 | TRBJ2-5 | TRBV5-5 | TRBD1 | CASSQTGGSETQYF
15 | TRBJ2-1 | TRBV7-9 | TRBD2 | CASSPRGWEYNEQFF
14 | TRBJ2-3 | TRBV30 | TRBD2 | CAWDLAGGPHTQYF
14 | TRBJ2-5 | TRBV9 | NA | CASSLTGNQETQYF
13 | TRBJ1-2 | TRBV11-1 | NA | CASSAHRDYGYTF
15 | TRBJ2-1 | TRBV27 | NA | CASSPGGPDYNEQFF
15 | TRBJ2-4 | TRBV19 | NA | CASSISSVVKNIQYF
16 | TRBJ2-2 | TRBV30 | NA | CAWSPVGVGNTGELFF
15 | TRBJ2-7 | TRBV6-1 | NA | CASSEYLRGSYEQYF
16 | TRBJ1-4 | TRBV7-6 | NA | CASSLGGVLTNEKLFF
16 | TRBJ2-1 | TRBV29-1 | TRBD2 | CSATSGRAPTYNEQFF
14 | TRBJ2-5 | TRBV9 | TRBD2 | CASSVLAGGETQYF
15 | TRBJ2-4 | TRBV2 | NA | CASSEALPAENIQYF
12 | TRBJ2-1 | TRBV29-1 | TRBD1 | CSGRRDSNEQFF
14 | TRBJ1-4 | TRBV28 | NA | CASSFWQFNEKLFF
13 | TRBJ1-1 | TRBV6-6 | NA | CASSYGWGGEAFF
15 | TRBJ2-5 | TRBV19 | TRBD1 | CASSSSGTDQETQYF
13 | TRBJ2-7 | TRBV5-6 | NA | CASSFLGRYEQYF
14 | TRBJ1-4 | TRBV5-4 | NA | CASSLGGTNEKLFF
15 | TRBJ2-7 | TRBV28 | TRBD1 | CASSLPGTGGYEQYF
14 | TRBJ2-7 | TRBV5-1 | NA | CASSRGEESYEQYF
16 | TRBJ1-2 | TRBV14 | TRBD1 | CASSPLPGTANYGYTF
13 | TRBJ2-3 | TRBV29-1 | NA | CSVAWGQGDTQYF
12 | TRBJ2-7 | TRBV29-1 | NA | CSVVGQINEQYF
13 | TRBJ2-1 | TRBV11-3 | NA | CASSSLWGDEQFF
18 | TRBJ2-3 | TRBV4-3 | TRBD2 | CASSQEVAGAGNTDTQYF
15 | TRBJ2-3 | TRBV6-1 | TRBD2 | CASSSSTSGGGTQYF
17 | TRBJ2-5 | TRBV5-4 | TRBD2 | CASSRPPWRESGETQYF
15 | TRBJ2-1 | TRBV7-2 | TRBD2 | CASSPSGISYNEQFF
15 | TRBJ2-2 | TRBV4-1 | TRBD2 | CASSRGLAGGGELFF
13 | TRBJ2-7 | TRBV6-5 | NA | CASSQMRAGEQYF
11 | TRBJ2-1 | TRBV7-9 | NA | CASSFMVVEFF
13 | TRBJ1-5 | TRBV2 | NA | CATGGQQNQPQHF
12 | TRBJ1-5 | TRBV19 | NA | CASSPGSVPQHF
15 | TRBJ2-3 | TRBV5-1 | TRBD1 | CASSLDRGQGDTQYF
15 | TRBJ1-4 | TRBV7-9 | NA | CASSLWRGVDEKLFF
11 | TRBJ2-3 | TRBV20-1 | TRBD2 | CSASGTSAQYF
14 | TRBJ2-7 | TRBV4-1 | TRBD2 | CASSLRGASYEQYF
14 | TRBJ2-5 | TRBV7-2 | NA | CASSPMGNTGTQYF
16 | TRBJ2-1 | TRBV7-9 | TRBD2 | CASSSPGLARRNEQFF
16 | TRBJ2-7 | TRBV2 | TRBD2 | CASRDPSGRISYEQYF
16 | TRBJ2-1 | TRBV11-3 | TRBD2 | CASSLGLTRTWGEQFF
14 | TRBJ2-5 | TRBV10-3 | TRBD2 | CAISLTSWSETQYF
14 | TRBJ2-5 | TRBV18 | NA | CASSPPSSQETQYF